The clone carrying this T cell receptor beta chain was counted only a few times. What it recognizes is unknown. The data derive from a study of response to subunit inactivated influenza vaccine. The study, taken as a whole, reports: A suggestion made by the authors is that each seasonal influenza vaccination recruits few new T cells.

After removal of 3 bases from V and 5 bases from J, the junction contained 2 bases not matched to a gene. The length of the CDR3 is 14 residues. CDR1 and CDR2 (germline): SGHVS, FQNEAQ. TCRdb recomputed calls from the RT-PCR reads with MiXCR, one row per CDR3 protein. The data hold 650,000 to 800,000 distinct CDR3 sequences, with about 18% observed a single time. The clonotype originates from a middle-aged man who received an inactivated influenza vaccine. V usage is TRBV7-8 and J usage is TRBJ1-5; 9 bases are shared with TRBD1. The sequencing used PBMCs from blood, collected around 5 days after vaccination. The CDR3 sequence is CASSLDRGYQPQHF. The DNA for the CDR3 is TGTGCCAGCAGCTTGGACAGGGGCTATCAGCCCCAGCATTTT.